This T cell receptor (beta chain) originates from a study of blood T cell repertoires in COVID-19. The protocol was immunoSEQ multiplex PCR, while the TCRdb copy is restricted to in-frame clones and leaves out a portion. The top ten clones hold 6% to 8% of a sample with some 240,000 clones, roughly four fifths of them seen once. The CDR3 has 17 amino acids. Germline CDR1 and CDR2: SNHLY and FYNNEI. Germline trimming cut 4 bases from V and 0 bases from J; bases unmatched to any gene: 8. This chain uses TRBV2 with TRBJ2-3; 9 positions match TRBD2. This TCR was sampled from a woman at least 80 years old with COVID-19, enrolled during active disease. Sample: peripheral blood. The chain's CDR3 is CASSVAGGPYSTDTQYF. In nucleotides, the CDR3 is TGTGCCAGCAGTGTTGCGGGGGGGCCTTATAGCACAGATACGCAGTATTTT.